This is a list of T cell receptor beta chains from one sample in a study of blood T cells in healthy people across ages. TCRdb processed the 5' RACE reads anew with MiXCR; each CDR3 protein has one entry. The top ten clones hold approximately 0.79% of a sample with around 1,000,000 distinct CDR3 sequences, 20% to 25% of them seen once. These records were also assigned to another study, of T cells of mothers and their children.

Material: blood. Receptors were obtained from a girl aged 2-10 years in good health. Both conserved end residues are part of each CDR3. A D gene is named only where the DNA matches it firmly.

D gene,V gene,CDR3 protein
.,TRBV7-9,CASSLDRLVYGYTF
TRBD2,TRBV7-8,CASSLEVAGGTYNEQFF
.,TRBV20-1,CSARDFFSQPYEQYF
.,TRBV19,CASSKTSWDYEQYF
.,TRBV7-2,CASSLDPNTDTQYF
.,TRBV2,CASRVNQGIDLNNEQFF
.,TRBV5-1,CASSPDRASYEQYF
.,TRBV7-9,CASSSEDRSTEAFF
.,TRBV10-2,CASSEFLEGSGANVLTF
.,TRBV9,CAERSRTVPFPYNEQFF
.,TRBV11-1,CASTLGRGSYNEQFF
TRBD2,TRBV9,CASSVELLADNEQFF
.,TRBV7-9,CASSLDGTRSLNYGYTF
TRBD2,TRBV20-1,CSADRASGYEQYF
.,TRBV7-9,CASSLTAAGFSYEQYF
.,TRBV3-1,CASSQEGSEKLFF
.,TRBV5-1,CASKLVSPLVTGRGDEQYF